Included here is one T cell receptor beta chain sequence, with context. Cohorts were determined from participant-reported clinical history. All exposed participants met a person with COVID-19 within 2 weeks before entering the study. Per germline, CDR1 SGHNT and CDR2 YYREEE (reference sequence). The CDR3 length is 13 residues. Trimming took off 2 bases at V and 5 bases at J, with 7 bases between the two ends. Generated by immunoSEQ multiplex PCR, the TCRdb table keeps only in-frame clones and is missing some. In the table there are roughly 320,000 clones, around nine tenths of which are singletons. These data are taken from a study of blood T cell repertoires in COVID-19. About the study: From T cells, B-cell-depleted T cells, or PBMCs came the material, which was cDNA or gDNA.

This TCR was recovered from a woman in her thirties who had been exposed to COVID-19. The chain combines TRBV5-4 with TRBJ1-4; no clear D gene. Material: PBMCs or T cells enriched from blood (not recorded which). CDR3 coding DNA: TGTGCCAGCAGCTTAACATCAAATGAAAAACTGTTTTTT. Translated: CASSLTSNEKLFF.